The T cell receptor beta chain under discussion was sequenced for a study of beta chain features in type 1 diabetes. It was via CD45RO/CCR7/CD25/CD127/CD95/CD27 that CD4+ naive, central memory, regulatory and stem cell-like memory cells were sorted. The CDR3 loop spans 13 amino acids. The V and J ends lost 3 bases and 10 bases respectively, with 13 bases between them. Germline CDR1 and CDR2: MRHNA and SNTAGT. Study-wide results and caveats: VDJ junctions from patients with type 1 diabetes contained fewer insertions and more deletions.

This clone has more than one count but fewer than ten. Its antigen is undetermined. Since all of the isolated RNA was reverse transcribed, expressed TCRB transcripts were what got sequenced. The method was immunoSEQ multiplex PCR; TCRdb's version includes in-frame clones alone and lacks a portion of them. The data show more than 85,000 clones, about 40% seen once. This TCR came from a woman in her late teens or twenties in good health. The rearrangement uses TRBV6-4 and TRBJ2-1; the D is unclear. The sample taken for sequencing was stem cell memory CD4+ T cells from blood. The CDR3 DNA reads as TGTGCCAGCAGTGAGGCTAGACGAGGCGAGCAGTTCTTC. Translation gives CASSEARRGEQFF.